The 18 T cell receptor beta chains below all came from one sample that was sequenced in a study of blood T cell repertoires in COVID-19. The table came from immunoSEQ multiplex PCR; TCRdb's copy has only in-frame clones and leaves some out. Among tens of thousands of clones listed, around 90% were seen once. Sequenced sample: peripheral blood. The receptors were sampled from a man in his fifties with acute or convalescent COVID-19.

The V call is TRBV9, the J call TRBJ2-1; 10 bases line up with TRBD2. The CDR3 contains 17 residues. J lost 12 bases, V lost 2 bases, and 17 bases had no gene match. Germline values: CDR1 SGDLS, CDR2 YYNGEE. CDR3 in DNA: TGTGCCAGCAGCGTCACCACCCAGGGGAGCGGGGGGGCCGGGCAGTTCTTC. Residues: CASSVTTQGSGGAGQFF.

This chain connects TRBV12-3 or TRBV12-4 to TRBJ2-5; TRBD1 is a possible D gene (6 bases). The CDR3 is 11 residues long. Trimming pared 8 bases from V and 5 bases from J, leaving 9 bases between. Here the CDR3 reads CASAGVETQYF. CDR3 in DNA: TGTGCCAGCGCAGGGGTCGAGACCCAGTACTTC.

This chain links TRBV12-3 or TRBV12-4 with TRBJ2-1; 9 bases align to TRBD1. Trimming removed 5 bases from V and 8 bases from J; junction bases left unmatched: 1. This CDR3 is 12 amino acids long. For the CDR3, the DNA is TGTGCCAGCAGTGGACAGGGGCATGAGCAGTTCTTC. Amino acid sequence: CASSGQGHEQFF.

The chain combines TRBV6-5 with TRBJ2-5; 7 positions agree with TRBD2. The CDR3 has 14 residues. The V gene end was trimmed by 7 bases and the J gene end by 1 base; junction bases not matched to a gene: 6. The V gene's germline CDR1 is MNHEY and CDR2 SVGAGI. The CDR3: CASIGQRGQETQYF. The DNA of the CDR3 is TGTGCCAGCATTGGTCAGCGGGGCCAAGAGACCCAGTACTTC.

The chain carries TRBV6-5 and TRBJ2-3; 7 bases are shared with TRBD1. V was clipped by 2 bases and J by 2 bases; unmatched bases: 4. This CDR3 comprises 15 residues. The V gene's germline CDR1 is MNHEY and CDR2 SVGAGI. The CDR3 sequence is CASSYPGTATDTQYF. DNA of the CDR3: TGTGCCAGCAGTTACCCCGGGACAGCCACAGATACGCAGTATTTT.

This chain connects TRBV7-9 to TRBJ2-4; TRBD1 matches 7 bases. This CDR3 is 16 amino acids long. Looked up from germline, CDR1 is SEHNR and CDR2 is FQNEAQ (reference sequence). J gave up 8 bases and V 6 bases, and 16 bases lay outside the gene matches. CDR3 in DNA: TGTGCCAGCAGTTATGACAGGGAGAAGAGGGAAGACATTCAGTACTTC. It yields the protein CASSYDREKREDIQYF.

This clone turned up a few times. V is TRBV6-1 and J is TRBJ1-2; D perhaps matches TRBD1 (6 bases). V gave up 2 bases and J gave up 2 bases, with 12 bases separating them. The CDR3 length is 15 residues. CDR1 is MNHNS and CDR2 is SASEGT in the germline V gene. The CDR3 DNA reads TGTGCCAGCAGTGAATTCAGAGGGGGAAACTATGGCTACACCTTC. Its protein product is CASSEFRGGNYGYTF.

V gene TRBV24-1 combines with J gene TRBJ2-2; D is undetermined. Germline CDR1 and CDR2: KGHDR and SFDVKD. The CDR3 length is 12 residues. Deletions cut 7 bases from V and 4 bases from J, with 6 bases between. The CDR3 DNA reads TGTGCCACCAGCAGTACCACCGGGGAGCTGTTTTTT. Translation: CATSSTTGELFF.

The chain is built from TRBV18 and TRBJ2-2; 13 bases align to TRBD2. Looked up from germline, CDR1 is KGHSH and CDR2 is LQKENI. This CDR3 contains 18 residues. V was clipped by 2 bases and J by 4 bases; unmatched bases: 7. The CDR3 sequence is CASSPSAGLAGSTGELFF. The CDR3 DNA reads TGTGCCAGCTCACCAAGCGCGGGACTAGCGGGGAGCACCGGGGAGCTGTTTTTT.

The V gene is TRBV9, the J gene TRBJ1-1; unclear D gene. This CDR3 region has 14 residues. Germline V gives CDR1 SGDLS, CDR2 YYNGEE. With 0 bases removed from V and 1 base from J, the gap between germline ends came to 7 bases. The CDR3 nucleotides read TGTGCCAGCAGCGTAGCTTCAGGGAACACTGAAGCTTTCTTT. The encoded protein is CASSVASGNTEAFF.

This clone showed up just once. This rearrangement joins TRBV10-2 to TRBJ1-2, with 12 positions matching TRBD1. CDR1 is WSHSY and CDR2 is SAAADI in the germline V gene. The CDR3 length is 16 residues. The trim removed 5 bases at V and 7 bases at J, leaving 11 bases unmatched. The CDR3 loop reads CASSPTTGTGGGGYTF. The CDR3 region has the DNA TGCGCCAGCAGTCCGACGACTGGGACAGGGGGCGGTGGCTACACCTTC.

The rearrangement joins TRBV5-1 to TRBJ2-7; TRBD1 matches 10 bases. Germline CDR1 and CDR2: SGHRS and YFSETQ. CDR3 length equals 15 residues. Losses at the gene ends were 0 bases for V and 6 bases for J; bases not matched to a gene: 6. CDR3 in amino acids: CASSLDGQGVSEQYF. For the CDR3, the DNA is TGCGCCAGCAGCTTGGACGGACAGGGGGTTAGCGAGCAGTACTTC.

V and J are TRBV7-3 and TRBJ2-7; TRBD2 matches at 9 bases. CDR1 SGHTA and CDR2 FQGTGA come from the germline V gene. The CDR3 length is 15 residues. Trimming took 5 bases from V and 0 from J; bases not matched to a gene: 5. The CDR3 protein is CASSLSGGSSYEQYF. The CDR3, as DNA: TGTGCCAGCAGCCTCAGCGGGGGGAGCTCCTACGAGCAGTACTTC.

This chain joins TRBV4-1 and TRBJ2-2, with D possibly matching TRBD1 (5 bases). The CDR3 spans 15 residues. In germline, CDR1 is MGHRA, CDR2 YSYEKL. The ends were cut back, 1 base at V and 5 bases at J, with 11 bases in the middle. This CDR3 is CASSQGQFRTGELFF. The CDR3 bases are TGCGCCAGCAGCCAAGGACAGTTTCGGACCGGGGAGCTGTTTTTT.

V is TRBV18 and J is TRBJ2-5; D is perhaps TRBD2 (6 bases). In germline, CDR1 is KGHSH, CDR2 LQKENI. Deletions cut 0 bases from V and 5 bases from J, with 10 bases between. CDR3 length: 14 residues. CDR3 region: CASSPPAGLETQYF. The CDR3 DNA sequence: TGTGCCAGCTCACCACCAGCGGGTCTGGAGACCCAGTACTTC.

This clone was counted once. J is TRBJ1-1 and V is TRBV10-1; maybe TRBD1 (6 bases). Trimming removed 3 bases at V and 3 bases at J, with 14 bases between. The CDR3 contains 15 residues. The germline V gene has CDR1 WNHNN and CDR2 SYGVQD (reference sequence). The CDR3 loop is CASSESTGSDTEAFF. CDR3 coding DNA: TGCGCCAGCAGTGAAAGTACAGGGAGCGACACTGAAGCTTTCTTT.

The chain employs TRBV7-8 and TRBJ1-3; possible D gene TRBD1, 5 bases. V was cut by 0 bases and J by 0 bases, with 12 bases left in between. CDR1 and CDR2 from the germline V gene are SGHVS and FQNEAQ. The CDR3 consists of 17 residues. CDR3 in amino acids: CASSLADRPSSGNTIYF. CDR3 sequence (DNA): TGTGCCAGCAGCTTAGCTGACAGACCGAGCTCTGGAAACACCATATATTTT.

The V call is TRBV3-1 (or the pseudogene TRBV3-2), the J call TRBJ2-2; TRBD2 aligns across 7 bases. CDR3 length: 16 residues. V trimming: 5 bases; J trimming: 4 bases; junction bases outside the gene matches: 10. From germline, CDR1 is LGHDT and CDR2 YNNKEL (reference sequence). CDR3 nucleotides: TGTGCCAGCAGCGTCTTTGCGGGGGTCCTCACCGGGGAGCTGTTTTTT. Its translation is CASSVFAGVLTGELFF.